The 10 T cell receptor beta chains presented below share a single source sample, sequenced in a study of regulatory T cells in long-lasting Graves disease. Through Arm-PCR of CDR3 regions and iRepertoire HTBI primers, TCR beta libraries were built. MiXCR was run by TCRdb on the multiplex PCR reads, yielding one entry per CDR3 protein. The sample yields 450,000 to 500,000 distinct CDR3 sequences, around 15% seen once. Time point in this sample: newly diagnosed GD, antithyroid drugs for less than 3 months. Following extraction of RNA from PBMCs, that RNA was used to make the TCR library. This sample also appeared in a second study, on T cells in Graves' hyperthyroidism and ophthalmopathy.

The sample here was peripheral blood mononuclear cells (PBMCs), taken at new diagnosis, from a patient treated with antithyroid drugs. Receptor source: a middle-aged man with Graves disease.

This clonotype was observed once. CDR3: CASSARTSGSLGNDEQFF. In DNA form, the CDR3 reads TGTGCCAGCAGTGCTAGGACTAGCGGGAGTTTAGGGAACGATGAGCAGTTCTTC. The chain is built from TRBV27 and TRBJ2-1, with 13 bases fitting TRBD2. With V trimmed by 5 bases and J by 8 bases, 15 bases remained unmatched. This CDR3 is built from 18 residues. The germline V gene encodes CDR1 MNHEY and CDR2 SMNVEV (reference sequence).

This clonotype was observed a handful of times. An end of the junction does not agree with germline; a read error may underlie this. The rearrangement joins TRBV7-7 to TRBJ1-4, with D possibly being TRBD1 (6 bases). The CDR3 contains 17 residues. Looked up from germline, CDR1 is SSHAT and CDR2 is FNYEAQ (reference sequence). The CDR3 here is CASSLARGIATNEKLFF. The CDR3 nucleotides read TGTGCTAGCAGCTTAGCGAGGGGGATTGCAACTAATGAAAAACTGTTTTTT. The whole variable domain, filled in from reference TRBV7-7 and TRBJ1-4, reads GAGVSQSPRYKVTKRGQDVTLRCDPISSHATLYWYQQALGQGPEFLTYFNYEAQPDKSGLPSDRFSAERPEGSISTLTIQRTEQRDSAMYRCASSLARGIATNEKLFFGSGTQLSVL.

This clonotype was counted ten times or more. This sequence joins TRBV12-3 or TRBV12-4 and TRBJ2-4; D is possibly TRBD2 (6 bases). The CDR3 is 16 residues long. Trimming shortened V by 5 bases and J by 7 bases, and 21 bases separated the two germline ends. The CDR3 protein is CASSTGGPGVGNIQYF. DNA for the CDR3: TGTGCCAGCAGTACCGGAGGGCCGGGGGTAGGGAACATTCAGTACTTC.

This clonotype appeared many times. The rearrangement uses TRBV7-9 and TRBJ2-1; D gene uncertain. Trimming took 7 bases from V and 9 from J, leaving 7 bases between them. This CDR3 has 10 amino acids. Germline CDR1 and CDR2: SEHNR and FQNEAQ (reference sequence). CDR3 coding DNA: TGTGCCAGCACCTTGATTGAGCAGTTCTTC. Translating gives CASTLIEQFF.

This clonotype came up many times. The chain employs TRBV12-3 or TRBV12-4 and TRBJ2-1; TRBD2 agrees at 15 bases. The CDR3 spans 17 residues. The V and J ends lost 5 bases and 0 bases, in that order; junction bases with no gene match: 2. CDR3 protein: CASSGGLAGGSYNEQFF. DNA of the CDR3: TGTGCCAGCAGTGGGGGACTAGCGGGAGGCTCCTACAATGAGCAGTTCTTC.

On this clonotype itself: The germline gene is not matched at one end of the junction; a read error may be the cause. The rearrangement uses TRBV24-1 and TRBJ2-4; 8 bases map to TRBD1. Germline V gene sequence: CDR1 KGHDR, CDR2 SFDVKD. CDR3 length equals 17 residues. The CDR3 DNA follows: TGTGCCACCAGTGAAACTCCCCCAGGGGGCGCGAAAAACATTCTGTACTTC. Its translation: CATSETPPGGAKNILYF.

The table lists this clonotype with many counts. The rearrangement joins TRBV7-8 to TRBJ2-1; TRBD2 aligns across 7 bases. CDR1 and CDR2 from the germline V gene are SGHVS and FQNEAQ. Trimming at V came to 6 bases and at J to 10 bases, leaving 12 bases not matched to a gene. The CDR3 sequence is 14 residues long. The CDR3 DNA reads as TGTGCCAGCAGTCTCGGGACTACCCGGAACGAGCAGTTCTTC. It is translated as CASSLGTTRNEQFF. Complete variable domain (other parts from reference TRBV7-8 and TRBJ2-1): GAGVSQSPRYKVAKRGQDVALRCDPISGHVSLFWYQQALGQGPEFLTYFQNEAQLDKSGLPSDRFFAERPEGSVSTLKIQRTQQEDSAVYLCASSLGTTRNEQFFGPGTRLTVL.

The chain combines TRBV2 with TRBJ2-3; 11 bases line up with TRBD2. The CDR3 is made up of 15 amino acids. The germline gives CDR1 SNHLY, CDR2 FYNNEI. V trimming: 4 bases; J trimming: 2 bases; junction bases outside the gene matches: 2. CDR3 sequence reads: CASSGLAGNTDTQYF. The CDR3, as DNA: TGTGCCAGCAGTGGACTAGCGGGAAACACAGATACGCAGTATTTT.

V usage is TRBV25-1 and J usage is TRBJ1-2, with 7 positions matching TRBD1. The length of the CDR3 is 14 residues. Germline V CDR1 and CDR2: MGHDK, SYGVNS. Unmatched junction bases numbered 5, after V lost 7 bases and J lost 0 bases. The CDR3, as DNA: TGTGCCAGCACCGACAGGGAAACTAACTATGGCTACACCTTC. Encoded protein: CASTDRETNYGYTF.

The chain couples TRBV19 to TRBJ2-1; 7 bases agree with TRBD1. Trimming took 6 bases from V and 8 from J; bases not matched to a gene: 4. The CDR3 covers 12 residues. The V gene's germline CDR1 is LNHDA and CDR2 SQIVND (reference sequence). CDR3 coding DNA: TGTGCCAGTAGGGGACAGTATTATGAGCAGTTCTTC. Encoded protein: CASRGQYYEQFF.